The clone carrying this T cell receptor (beta chain) was seen repeatedly, ten times or more. Its antigen is unknown. The sample originates from a study of breast tumors, draining lymph nodes, adjacent tissues. Whole-study findings and limits: Findings are consistent with lymph node origin and intratumoral expansion of most tumor T cells. Data only fit, rather than demonstrated, lymph node origin of most tumor T cells. Tumors had less TCR diversity than lymph nodes, more than nontumor tissue. Compared with basal-like, luminal-like tumors shared significantly more repertoire with nontumor tissue.

This CDR3 contains 14 residues. V was shortened by 1 base and J by 4 bases, with 8 bases between the two germline ends. CDR1 is LNHDA, CDR2 SQIVND, per germline (reference sequence). Axillary draining lymph nodes of breast cancer patients supplied the node samples. TCRdb passed the multiplex PCR reads through MiXCR, listing each CDR3 protein once. The table has 150,000 to 200,000 distinct CDR3 sequences, around 29% seen once. This sequence was found in a female donor with breast cancer. Some clones in this sample may be carry-over from other donors' samples. The specimen was axillary lymph node tissue. The chain links TRBV19 to TRBJ1-3, with no clear D. For the CDR3, the DNA is TGTGCCAGTAGTATAGTGGGCAGAGGAAACACCATATATTTT. Its translation: CASSIVGRGNTIYF.